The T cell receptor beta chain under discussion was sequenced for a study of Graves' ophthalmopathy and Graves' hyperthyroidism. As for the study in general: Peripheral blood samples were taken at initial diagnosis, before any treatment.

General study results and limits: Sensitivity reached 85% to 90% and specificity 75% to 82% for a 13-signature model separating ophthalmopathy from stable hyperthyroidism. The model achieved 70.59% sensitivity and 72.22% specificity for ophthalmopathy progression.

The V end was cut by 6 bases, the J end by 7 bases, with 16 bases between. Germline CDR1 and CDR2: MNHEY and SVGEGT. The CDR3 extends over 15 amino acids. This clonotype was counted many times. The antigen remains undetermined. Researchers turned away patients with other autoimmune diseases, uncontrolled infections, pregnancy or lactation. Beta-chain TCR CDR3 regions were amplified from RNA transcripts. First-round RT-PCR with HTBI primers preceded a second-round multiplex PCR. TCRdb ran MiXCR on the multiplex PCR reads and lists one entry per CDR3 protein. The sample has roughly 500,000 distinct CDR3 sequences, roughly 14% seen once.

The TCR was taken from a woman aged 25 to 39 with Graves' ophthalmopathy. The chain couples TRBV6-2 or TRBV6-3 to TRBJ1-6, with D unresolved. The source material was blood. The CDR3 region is CASSSRPGQNSPLHF. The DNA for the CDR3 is TGTGCCAGCAGCTCCCGACCCGGGCAGAATTCACCCCTCCACTTT.